One T cell receptor beta chain is described in this entry. Its antigen specificity is not known. Qualities for individual bases were not recorded, and no much larger clone is one base off. The data are from a study of somatic mutations in cytotoxic T cells in rheumatoid arthritis (dated by TCRdb to about 2017). In terms of the full investigation: Some T-cell populations stained with V beta antibodies were sorted by flow on a FACSAria II or Sony SH800 to nearly 100% purity, with sorted V beta1+ cells additionally subjected to TCRB sequencing. The study asked whether expanded CD8+ T-cell clones in newly diagnosed, untreated rheumatoid arthritis carry somatic mutations, and used TCRB deep sequencing to characterize clonality. A total of 55 to 75 rheumatoid arthritis patients and about 20 healthy controls underwent TCRB deep sequencing. Patients and controls did not essentially differ in median age, which was nearly identical between the groups.

Healthy controls were roughly 20 blood donors whose buffy coats were used, with a median age of about 58 years (range about 20-75) and 55% to 70% female. Positive magnetic bead selection on an AutoMACS was used to isolate CD4+ and CD8+ cells, with flow cytometry used to check purity. Peripheral blood mononuclear cells were isolated by Ficoll-Paque PLUS density gradient separation. DNA was extracted from CD4-enriched, CD8-enriched or PBMC samples with Nucleospin Tissue or Tissue XS kits and quantified with a Qubit 2.0 fluorometer. Here is what the overall study found, with its caveats: The slight TRBV07 underrepresentation in patients was not adjusted for multiple comparisons. In about an eighth of the roughly 65 patients, more than 20% of CD8+ cells belonged to the largest CD8+ clone, while several identical CD8+ TCRB sequences were shared between blood and synovial fluid. The expanded CD8+ clones had unknown antigen targets, and not appearing in virus-specific databases did not rule out that they were virus-specific. In patients, CD8+ clonality rose with age (Spearman r ~ 0.47), which was not the case in healthy controls. CD8+ T-cell clonality did not differ significantly between rheumatoid arthritis patients and age-matched healthy controls.

TCRB CDR3 sequencing used the immunoSEQ assay on genomic DNA. The paper's data handling went like this. The analyses included only productive TCRB rearrangements. Clonality was expressed as a Shannon entropy-based productive clonality index, with each clone defined by a unique TCRB CDR3 sequence. Repertoire overlap for a pair of samples was computed from each clone's template counts relative to total templates per sample. Flow cytometry-measured V-gene usage correlated with V-gene usage from TCRB sequencing, with a Spearman r of around 0.6. Sourced from immuneACCESS, this table was stored by TCRdb with only in-frame sequences that have V and J called. A share of the clones is absent; for the studies checked, an unresolved V gene accounts for under half, and the remainder has no known explanation. V and J calls and clone size are copied from that table; D and trimming were computed from the DNA. The table for this sample lists some 10,000 clones; roughly 74% of them were counted only once. Roughly 35% of the sample goes to the ten largest clones.

CDR1 and CDR2 are read off the germline V gene as SGDLS and YYNGEE. V sheds 3 bases and J sheds 4 bases, leaving 12 bases between their ends. The CDR3 measures 14 amino acids from cysteine to phenylalanine. The entry retains the CDR3 DNA only, 42 bases that are in frame from base 1. The TCR originated in a man between 60 and 70 years old in good health. The specimen sequenced was CD8+ T cells sorted from blood. The chain is assembled from TRBV9 and TRBJ2-3; TRBD2 is perhaps the D gene, given 5 matching bases. The CDR3 protein sequence reads: CASSAWENADTQYF. At the DNA level, the sequence is TGTGCCAGCAGCGCCTGGGAGAATGCAGATACGCAGTATTTT.